This T cell receptor beta chain was recovered during a study of blood T cells in healthy people across ages. Findings and limits, study-wide: Across the age range, TCR beta diversity per million T cells fell in a roughly linear way.

Comment on this clonotype: Its antigen remains unidentified.

Trimming at V came to 6 bases and at J to 7 bases, leaving 7 bases not matched to a gene. This CDR3 region has 13 residues. A second PCR, run for roughly 7 to 12 cycles, used a sample-barcoded 5' primer plus a J-beta primer mix. TCRdb re-analysed the 5' RACE reads in MiXCR, keeping a single row per CDR3 protein. The sample includes 700,000 to 900,000 distinct CDR3 sequences, around half of them seen just once. Material for sequencing was blood. J is TRBJ2-7 and V is TRBV12-3 or TRBV12-4; 9 bases fit TRBD1. This receptor was taken from a man older than 75 in good health. In nucleotides, the CDR3 is TGTGCCAGCAGGCCACAGGGGGCTCGAGAGCAGTACTTC. It translates to CASRPQGAREQYF.